The 29 T cell receptor beta chains presented below share a single source sample, sequenced in a study of cytomegalovirus exposure and HLA in healthy donors. Sequenced by immunoSEQ multiplex PCR; TCRdb stores in-frame clones only, minus some. The table has about 92,000 clones, 90% to 95% seen once. The sequencing input was PBMCs. These receptors originate from a woman aged 25-40 years in good health and CMV-seropositive.

The chain has TRBV6-1 and TRBJ2-5; a weak D match, TRBD1 (6 bases). The V gene lost 9 bases and the J gene lost 5 bases, with 10 bases spanning the gap. Germline CDR1 MNHNS, CDR2 SASEGT. The CDR3 is 11 residues long. The CDR3 region has the DNA TGTGCCAGTCAGGGGCAGGAGACCCAGTACTTC. Amino acids: CASQGQETQYF.

The CDR3: CASSRRTSGSSYNEQFF. The CDR3 DNA is TGTGCCAGCAGCAGAAGGACTAGCGGGAGCTCCTACAATGAGCAGTTCTTC. The V and J genes are TRBV7-6 and TRBJ2-1, with 13 bases lining up with TRBD2. Germline V gene lookup returns CDR1 SGHVS and CDR2 FNYEAQ. J gave up 0 bases and V 5 bases, and 4 bases lay outside the gene matches. CDR3 length: 17 amino acids.

The chain uses TRBV7-9 and TRBJ1-1; no firm D call. In germline, CDR1 is SEHNR, CDR2 FQNEAQ (reference sequence). The V gene lost 1 base and the J gene lost 2 bases, with 8 bases spanning the gap. This CDR3 has 14 amino acids. This CDR3 reads CASSLGPQNTEAFF. The CDR3 nucleotides are TGTGCCAGCAGCTTAGGGCCGCAAAACACTGAAGCTTTCTTT.

The rearrangement joins TRBV4-2 to TRBJ2-4; D is possibly TRBD1 (6 bases). V lost 4 bases to trimming and J lost 0 bases, with 13 bases between them. Germline V CDR1 and CDR2: LGHNA, YNFKEQ. The CDR3 is 16 residues long. This CDR3 reads CASSPRTELAKNIQYF. DNA of the CDR3: TGTGCCAGCAGCCCCCGGACAGAACTAGCCAAAAACATTCAGTACTTC.

V usage is TRBV28 and J usage is TRBJ2-4, with 8 bases matching TRBD2. The CDR3 has 17 amino acids. The junction had 9 bases not matched to a gene; V was cut back by 5 bases and J by 0 bases. Germline assignment: CDR1 MDHEN and CDR2 SYDVKM. CDR3 sequence: CASSPAGEILAKNIQYF. The CDR3, as DNA: TGTGCCAGCAGTCCAGCGGGGGAGATACTAGCCAAAAACATTCAGTACTTC.

This clone has just one count. The chain carries TRBV5-1 and TRBJ2-2; 7 bases align to TRBD2. The CDR3 is made up of 15 amino acids. Trimming cost V 0 bases and J 1 base; bases outside gene matches: 0. Germline CDR1 and CDR2: SGHRS and YFSETQ. CDR3 amino acids: CASSLASGNTGELFF. The CDR3 coding sequence is TGCGCCAGCAGCTTGGCTAGCGGGAACACCGGGGAGCTGTTTTTT.

The chain couples TRBV6-5 to TRBJ2-1; no clear D gene. Germline CDR1 and CDR2: MNHEY and SVGAGI. The CDR3 loop spans 15 amino acids. V gave up 6 bases and J gave up 0 bases, with 12 bases separating them. Here the CDR3 DNA reads TGTGCCAGCAGCAGACCCACGGGCTCCTACAATGAGCAGTTCTTC. Translation gives CASSRPTGSYNEQFF.

The CDR3 DNA reads as TGTGCCAGCAGCCTTACAGGGACTGAGCAGTTCTTC. It yields the protein CASSLTGTEQFF. This chain links TRBV7-9 with TRBJ2-1; a weak D match, TRBD1 (6 bases). V lost 5 bases to trimming and J lost 9 bases, with 11 bases between them. The CDR3 covers 12 residues. Germline V gives CDR1 SEHNR, CDR2 FQNEAQ (reference sequence).

The chain couples TRBV7-6 to TRBJ1-4, with 10 positions matching TRBD1. Germline V gene data show CDR1 as SGHVS and CDR2 as FNYEAQ. The length of the CDR3 is 15 residues. The J segment lost 6 bases and the V segment lost 5 bases, leaving 6 bases of the junction unmatched. This CDR3 reads CASSPTGTGDEKLFF. CDR3 DNA: TGTGCCAGCAGCCCAACCGGGACAGGGGATGAAAAACTGTTTTTT.

The genes are TRBV4-2 and TRBJ2-3; 10 bases agree with TRBD2. Germline V gene lookup returns CDR1 LGHNA and CDR2 YNFKEQ. The CDR3 is 17 amino acids. V shed 3 bases and J 3 bases; nucleotides not matched to a gene: 9. The DNA of the CDR3 is TGTGCCAGCAGCCACACCGGGAGTAGCGGGAGGACAGATACGCAGTATTTT. It is translated as CASSHTGSSGRTDTQYF.

The chain carries TRBV5-8 and TRBJ1-4, with D uncertain. Germline loops: CDR1 SGHTS, CDR2 YDEGEE. Between the trimmed V and J ends, which lost 4 bases and 13 bases, there was a span of 14 bases. This CDR3 spans 12 amino acids. CDR3 loop: CASSQYRLGLFF. CDR3 sequence (DNA): TGTGCCAGCAGCCAATACCGACTTGGACTGTTTTTT.

This clone has a handful of counts. The chain is built from TRBV27 and TRBJ1-2; a weak D match, TRBD1 (5 bases). Trimming left V 4 bases short and J 7 bases short, with 13 bases between. This CDR3 is 13 amino acids long. CDR1 is MNHEY, CDR2 SMNVEV, per germline (reference sequence). CDR3 sequence (DNA): TGTGCCAGCAGTTCCCAGGGATCGTTTGGCTACACCTTC. This encodes CASSSQGSFGYTF.

This chain joins TRBV7-8 and TRBJ1-5, with no clear D. Trimming stripped 5 bases from V and 2 bases from J, with 16 bases between. CDR3 size: 16 residues. Germline V CDR1 and CDR2: SGHVS, FQNEAQ. The CDR3 DNA sequence: TGTGCCAGCAGCCCGCGGGTAGGTTGGGGCAATCAGCCCCAGCATTTT. Translating gives CASSPRVGWGNQPQHF.

The rearrangement joins TRBV2 to TRBJ2-7; D is uncertain. The V end was cut by 8 bases, the J end by 1 base, with 9 bases between. Looked up from germline, CDR1 is SNHLY and CDR2 is FYNNEI. The CDR3 has 12 residues. CDR3 residues: CASSTTSYEQYF. In DNA, the CDR3 is TGTGCCAGCTCCACTACGTCCTACGAGCAGTACTTC.

The V gene is TRBV13, the J gene TRBJ1-1; D gene unclear. With 5 bases removed from V and 6 bases from J, the gap between germline ends came to 13 bases. This CDR3 region has 13 residues. CDR1 PRHDT and CDR2 FYEKMQ come from the germline V gene (reference sequence). The CDR3 here is CASSRKLRAEAFF. CDR3 sequence (DNA): TGTGCCAGCAGCCGCAAACTCCGGGCTGAAGCTTTCTTT.

V and J are TRBV6-5 and TRBJ2-7; the D gene is possibly TRBD2 (5 bases). Germline assignment: CDR1 MNHEY and CDR2 SVGAGI. V lost 7 bases to trimming and J lost 4 bases, with 14 bases between them. The CDR3 contains 13 residues. CDR3 loop: CASKSWEIYEQYF. The CDR3 region has the DNA TGTGCCAGCAAGAGCTGGGAGATATACGAGCAGTACTTC.

This chain uses TRBV5-4 with TRBJ2-3; D not certain. V lost 4 bases and J lost 0, with 6 bases in between. This CDR3 has 13 amino acids. The germline gives CDR1 SGHNT, CDR2 YYREEE (reference sequence). CDR3 sequence (DNA): TGTGCCAGCAGCCAACTTAGCACAGATACGCAGTATTTT. It translates to CASSQLSTDTQYF.

This clone was counted a few times. The V gene is TRBV4-3, the J gene TRBJ1-1; the D is unclear. Germline V CDR1 and CDR2: LGHNA, YSLEER. V lost 0 bases and J 5 bases, leaving 13 bases between the germline ends. This CDR3 region has 15 residues. DNA for the CDR3: TGCGCCAGCAGCCAAGATTACTCGCGCGGGACTGAAGCTTTCTTT. This translates into CASSQDYSRGTEAFF.

The rearrangement uses TRBV18 and TRBJ2-5; the D gene is possibly TRBD1 (5 bases). This CDR3 is built from 14 residues. Trimming pared 1 base from V and 1 base from J, leaving 7 bases between. CDR1 and CDR2 from the germline V gene are KGHSH and LQKENI. The CDR3 loop reads CASSPQGLQETQYF. CDR3 bases: TGTGCCAGCTCACCACAGGGGCTCCAAGAGACCCAGTACTTC.

V is TRBV5-6 and J is TRBJ1-2; 7 bases map to TRBD1. CDR3 size: 14 residues. The ends lost 7 bases at V and 2 bases at J; junction bases unmatched: 8. Germline CDR1 reads SGHDT; CDR2 reads YYEEEE. The CDR3 is CASQPTGRNYGYTF. In nucleotides, the CDR3 is TGTGCCAGCCAGCCGACAGGGAGGAACTATGGCTACACCTTC. The full variable domain, with the rest looked up from reference TRBV5-6 and TRBJ1-2, is DAGVTQSPTHLIKTRGQQVTLRCSPKSGHDTVSWYQQALGQGPQFIFQYYEEEERQRGNFPDRFSGHQFPNYSSELNVNALLLGDSALYLCASQPTGRNYGYTFGSGTRLTVV.

V is TRBV28 and J is TRBJ2-7; 9 bases match TRBD1. Losses at the gene ends were 2 bases for V and 6 bases for J; bases not matched to a gene: 8. Germline assignment: CDR1 MDHEN and CDR2 SYDVKM. This CDR3 is built from 15 residues. CDR3 bases: TGTGCCAGCAGTTTACCAGGGACAGGGAGTGGCGAGCAGTACTTC. It specifies CASSLPGTGSGEQYF.

Only one count was recorded for this clone. The chain uses TRBV5-4 and TRBJ2-7; the D gene is possibly TRBD1 (6 bases). Germline CDR1 reads SGHNT; CDR2 reads YYREEE (reference sequence). V was trimmed by 0 bases and J by 12 bases, leaving 16 bases between them. The CDR3 extends over 13 amino acids. In nucleotides, the CDR3 is TGTGCCAGCAGCTTGGCCGTGCAACAGGGCTCGTACTTC. Protein: CASSLAVQQGSYF.

V and J are TRBV4-1 and TRBJ1-2, with 9 bases fitting TRBD1. Germline assignment: CDR1 MGHRA and CDR2 YSYEKL. This CDR3 has 18 residues. With V trimmed by 1 base and J by 4 bases, 13 bases remained unmatched. DNA of the CDR3: TGCGCCAGCAGCCAAGTGGGGACAGGGTCACTTCTTACCTATGGCTACACCTTC. As protein: CASSQVGTGSLLTYGYTF.

V usage is TRBV7-9 and J usage is TRBJ1-1; the D is unclear. The length of the CDR3 is 14 residues. The germline CDR1 and CDR2 sequences are SEHNR and FQNEAQ (reference sequence). V dropped 1 base and J dropped 1 base, with 7 bases sitting between them. The CDR3 DNA sequence: TGTGCCAGCAGCTTAGTATCAGGGAACACTGAAGCTTTCTTT. It specifies CASSLVSGNTEAFF.

V usage is TRBV11-2 and J usage is TRBJ1-1, with unresolved D. V dropped 3 bases and J dropped 1 base, with 9 bases sitting between them. The CDR3 runs to 14 residues. The germline gives CDR1 SGHAT, CDR2 FQNNGV. DNA for the CDR3: TGTGCCAGCAGCTTCCTGGGAGGGAACACTGAAGCTTTCTTT. This gives the protein CASSFLGGNTEAFF.

The V call is TRBV11-3, the J call TRBJ2-3; 8 nucleotides align to TRBD2. With V trimmed by 5 bases and J by 3 bases, 7 bases remained unmatched. In germline, CDR1 is SGHNT, CDR2 YENEEA. The CDR3 totals 15 residues. CDR3 nucleotides: TGTGCCAGCAGCCGGGGGGGAGGGGAAACAGATACGCAGTATTTT. Protein: CASSRGGGETDTQYF.

The chain joins TRBV4-2 to TRBJ2-3, with D perhaps TRBD2 (6 bases). There are 20 residues in the CDR3. CDR1 and CDR2 (germline): LGHNA, YNFKEQ. With 1 base removed from V and 4 bases from J, the gap between germline ends came to 27 bases. The CDR3 protein is CASSQAAGSGPRGTADTQYF. The CDR3 nucleotides read TGTGCCAGCAGCCAAGCCGCGGGAAGCGGGCCCCGCGGTACGGCAGATACGCAGTATTTT.

V gene TRBV4-2 combines with J gene TRBJ1-2, with D tentatively TRBD1 (6 bases). The V gene lost 0 bases and the J gene lost 9 bases, with 23 bases spanning the gap. CDR1 and CDR2 (germline): LGHNA, YNFKEQ. The CDR3 is 17 amino acids. CDR3 nucleotides: TGTGCCAGCAGCCAAGATGTAGGGGGGGGAACTTCCTTTAGCTACACCTTC. Amino acid sequence: CASSQDVGGGTSFSYTF.

The V gene is TRBV7-9, the J gene TRBJ2-7; D perhaps matches TRBD2 (7 bases). Trimming cost V 5 bases and J 4 bases, with 15 bases left between them. The CDR3 is 14 amino acids. Germline V gene sequence: CDR1 SEHNR, CDR2 FQNEAQ (reference sequence). The CDR3 region is CASSPPEGGYEQYF. The CDR3 DNA reads as TGTGCCAGCAGCCCGCCAGAGGGGGGGTACGAGCAGTACTTC.